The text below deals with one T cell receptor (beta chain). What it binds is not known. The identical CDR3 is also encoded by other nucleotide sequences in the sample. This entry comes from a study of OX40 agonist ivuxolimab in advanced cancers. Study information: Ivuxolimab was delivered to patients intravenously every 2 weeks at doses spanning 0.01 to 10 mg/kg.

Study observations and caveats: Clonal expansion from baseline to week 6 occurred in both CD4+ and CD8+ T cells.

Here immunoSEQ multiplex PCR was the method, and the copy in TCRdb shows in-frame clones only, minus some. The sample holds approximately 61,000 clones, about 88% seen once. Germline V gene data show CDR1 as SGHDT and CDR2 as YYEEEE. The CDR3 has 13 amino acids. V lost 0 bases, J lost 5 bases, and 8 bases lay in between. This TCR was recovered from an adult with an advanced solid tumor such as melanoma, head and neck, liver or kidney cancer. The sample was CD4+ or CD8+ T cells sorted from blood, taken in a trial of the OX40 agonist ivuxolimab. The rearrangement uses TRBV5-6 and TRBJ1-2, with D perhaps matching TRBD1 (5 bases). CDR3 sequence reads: CASSLGTNYGYTF. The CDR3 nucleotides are TGTGCCAGCAGCTTGGGGACAAATTATGGCTACACCTTC. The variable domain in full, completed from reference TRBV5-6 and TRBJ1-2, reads DAGVTQSPTHLIKTRGQQVTLRCSPKSGHDTVSWYQQALGQGPQFIFQYYEEEERQRGNFPDRFSGHQFPNYSSELNVNALLLGDSALYLCASSLGTNYGYTFGSGTRLTVV.